A selection of T cell receptor beta chains follows, all from one sample in a study of blood T cell repertoires in COVID-19. This table comes from immunoSEQ multiplex PCR, and its TCRdb copy is limited to in-frame clones, with some not included. The repertoire holds about 160,000 clones, with around 85% as singletons. Sequencing used PBMCs or T cells enriched from blood (not recorded which). These receptors all stem from a woman aged 40 to 49 with acute COVID-19. Each CDR3 is given with its conserved first and last residue. Size is omitted from some rows. Given values are once, few, many or a class for expanded clones.

cdr3_aa j_call v_call cdr3_length clone_size
CASSLVGQGQETQYF TRBJ2-5 TRBV28 15 .
CASSWTSGRANEQFF TRBJ2-1 TRBV2 15 .
CASRQTGTKTEAFF TRBJ1-1 TRBV7-9 14 .
CASSPLAGGPNEQFF TRBJ2-1 TRBV7-9 15 .
CASKNGQGRETQYF TRBJ2-5 TRBV5-1 14 .
CASSAGGGDRLYF TRBJ2-4 TRBV5-1 13 .
CASSSLTSPGTEAFF TRBJ1-1 TRBV7-9 15 .
CAPCEMDLSTGELFF TRBJ2-2 TRBV27 15 once
CASSFLAGGRADTQYF TRBJ2-3 TRBV11-2 16 .
CATSRSEGADYGYTF TRBJ1-2 TRBV15 15 .
CASSPIRGDGQYF TRBJ2-3 TRBV3-1/TRBV3-2 13 .
CASSKDRADTQYF TRBJ2-3 TRBV19 13 .
CASSYTSGSTDTQYF TRBJ2-3 TRBV6-2/TRBV6-3 15 few
CASSSAGVSYGYTF TRBJ1-2 TRBV6-6 14 .
CASSRGTLSTDTQYF TRBJ2-3 TRBV14 15 .
CASSLLGRGLAGETQYF TRBJ2-5 TRBV7-3 17 .
CASSLGGWREESYEQYF TRBJ2-7 TRBV13 17 .
CASISQSSYNEQFF TRBJ2-1 TRBV30 14 .
CASSIGFKPETQYF TRBJ2-5 TRBV19 14 .
CASSLRLAGGNEQFF TRBJ2-1 TRBV11-3 15 few
CASSPSYLAGTGELFF TRBJ2-2 TRBV7-8 16 .
CASSFWRAPDTQYF TRBJ2-3 TRBV5-1 14 .
CASSQDPWDRGAGKEKLFF TRBJ1-4 TRBV3-1/TRBV3-2 19 .
CASSLFGTRSTDTQYF TRBJ2-3 TRBV13 16 few
CATSDGRIGANEQFF TRBJ2-1 TRBV24-1 15 .
CASGDDRGLTDTQYF TRBJ2-3 TRBV12-5 15 .
CASSFAVVAFF TRBJ1-1 TRBV7-9 11 few
CASSSGTSGNTGELFF TRBJ2-2 TRBV7-3 16 .
CAISERQTGELFF TRBJ2-2 TRBV10-3 13 .
CSAIQGNEQFF TRBJ2-1 TRBV20-1 11 .
CASSLDRNLNYGYTF TRBJ1-2 TRBV5-1 15 .
CARSLKGLAGGPGANVLTF TRBJ2-6 TRBV5-3 19 .
CASSKGRENEQFF TRBJ2-1 TRBV15 13 .
CASSFGGNSPLHF TRBJ1-6 TRBV5-8 13 once
CASSLSLAGGGRDEQFF TRBJ2-1 TRBV11-2 17 .
CAISGRTSSKYNEQFF TRBJ2-1 TRBV10-3 16 .
CASSQEVRGRAFF TRBJ1-1 TRBV3-1/TRBV3-2 13 .
CASSSETGAGSYNEQFF TRBJ2-1 TRBV5-6 17 .
CASSFTGEVDNEQFF TRBJ2-1 TRBV7-9 15 .
CASSIRTSGRNGNEQFF TRBJ2-1 TRBV19 17 many
CASSLFGTSGAYYLQETQYF TRBJ2-5 TRBV6-2/TRBV6-3 20 .
CASSPLGGQGTDTQYF TRBJ2-3 TRBV3-1/TRBV3-2 16 .
CASSQVIRDREAFF TRBJ1-1 TRBV3-1/TRBV3-2 14 once
CASSRGEETSGYTF TRBJ1-2 TRBV5-1 14 .
CSAEGLAGGMQRNEQFF TRBJ2-1 TRBV29-1 17 .
CASSQGLQGEATIYF TRBJ1-3 TRBV4-1 15 .
CASSQRGYYEQYF TRBJ2-7 TRBV3-1/TRBV3-2 13 once
CASKDRGGNTEAFF TRBJ1-1 TRBV19 14 .
CARTRQDNQPQHF TRBJ1-5 TRBV7-3 13 .
CASSQDSFQGAYGNTIYF TRBJ1-3 TRBV4-1 18 .
CASSPVTGSSGNQPQHF TRBJ1-5 TRBV18 17 .
CASSVAGEGFSPLHF TRBJ1-6 TRBV9 15 .
CASSLVGGSSGNTIYF TRBJ1-3 TRBV11-2 16 .
CASSQDRTSGLNTGELFF TRBJ2-2 TRBV4-2 18 .
CASSRTGGSNYGYTF TRBJ1-2 TRBV2 15 .
CASSFRLAGVEQYF TRBJ2-7 TRBV28 14 .
CASSTGQGRSTGELFF TRBJ2-2 TRBV19 16 .
CASSLRGGNEKLFF TRBJ1-4 TRBV27 14 .
CASSERSGELFF TRBJ2-2 TRBV18 12 once